A selection of T cell receptor beta chains follows, all from one sample in a study of T cell responses to AZD1222 COVID-19 vaccine. Measured with immunoSEQ multiplex PCR; TCRdb has only the in-frame clones, and not every one. The table has 100,000 to 150,000 clones, more than 80% seen once. The source material was peripheral blood, sampled 28 days after the second AZD1222 dose. The receptors originated from an adult who received the AZD1222 COVID-19 vaccine. CDR3s include the opening cysteine and the closing phenylalanine or tryptophan.

v_call: TRBV11-3; j_call: TRBJ2-1; cdr3_aa: CASNRQDSYNEQFF
v_call: TRBV6-1; j_call: TRBJ2-3; cdr3_aa: CASSETGGMLDTQYF
v_call: TRBV7-9; j_call: TRBJ2-7; cdr3_aa: CASSNAAIAHYEQYF
v_call: TRBV5-8; j_call: TRBJ1-1; cdr3_aa: CASSLLRTGLNTEAFF
v_call: TRBV14; j_call: TRBJ2-3; cdr3_aa: CASKSRAGILPSTDTQYF
v_call: TRBV5-4; j_call: TRBJ2-1; cdr3_aa: CASSLFWEQFF
v_call: TRBV5-4; j_call: TRBJ2-5; cdr3_aa: CASSRRGTTQETQYF
v_call: TRBV24-1; j_call: TRBJ1-2; cdr3_aa: CATSDPMPNRGHYGYTF
v_call: TRBV18; j_call: TRBJ2-1; cdr3_aa: CASSQGHSSYNEQFF
v_call: TRBV19; j_call: TRBJ1-5; cdr3_aa: CASRYWDSNQPQHF
v_call: TRBV19; j_call: TRBJ1-5; cdr3_aa: CASSPLWSSNQPQHF
v_call: TRBV9; j_call: TRBJ1-4; cdr3_aa: CASSASGGEKLFF
v_call: TRBV5-4; j_call: TRBJ1-6; cdr3_aa: CASSSATGGTSPLHF
v_call: TRBV5-1; j_call: TRBJ1-1; cdr3_aa: CASSPGQGGVTEAFF
v_call: TRBV10-1; j_call: TRBJ2-2; cdr3_aa: CASSRDIGGTGELFF
v_call: TRBV11-1; j_call: TRBJ1-3; cdr3_aa: CASSFDLDTIYF
v_call: TRBV5-1; j_call: TRBJ1-2; cdr3_aa: CASSETQGARYGYTF
v_call: TRBV3-1/TRBV3-2; j_call: TRBJ1-1; cdr3_aa: CASSQSTNTEAFF
v_call: TRBV4-1; j_call: TRBJ2-2; cdr3_aa: CASSRGTGQAGELFF
v_call: TRBV5-1; j_call: TRBJ2-3; cdr3_aa: CASSWDSTDTQYF
v_call: TRBV12-3/TRBV12-4; j_call: TRBJ2-2; cdr3_aa: CASSLMGTGELFF
v_call: TRBV28; j_call: TRBJ1-5; cdr3_aa: CASRLYSNQPQHF
v_call: TRBV7-9; j_call: TRBJ2-5; cdr3_aa: CASSWYQETQYF
v_call: TRBV7-9; j_call: TRBJ1-1; cdr3_aa: CASREWVALRAFF
v_call: TRBV28; j_call: TRBJ1-1; cdr3_aa: CASTRGFGEMSTEAFF
v_call: TRBV7-6; j_call: TRBJ2-1; cdr3_aa: CASSLGEGGIGEQFF
v_call: TRBV3-1/TRBV3-2; j_call: TRBJ2-7; cdr3_aa: CASSPVGQGASPQYF
v_call: TRBV20-1; j_call: TRBJ2-1; cdr3_aa: CSAPSPNEQFF
v_call: TRBV4-1; j_call: TRBJ1-5; cdr3_aa: CASSQPGQGYGNQPQHF
v_call: TRBV3-1/TRBV3-2; j_call: TRBJ2-7; cdr3_aa: CASSPGASGYEQYF
v_call: TRBV7-2; j_call: TRBJ2-2; cdr3_aa: CASSRQGNTGELFF
v_call: TRBV12-3/TRBV12-4; j_call: TRBJ1-1; cdr3_aa: CASSFKRGTEAFF
v_call: TRBV19; j_call: TRBJ1-5; cdr3_aa: CASSMGLGDVRVAQHF
v_call: TRBV10-3; j_call: TRBJ1-1; cdr3_aa: CAIRPRGQANTEAFF
v_call: TRBV9; j_call: TRBJ2-2; cdr3_aa: CASSAPPLLGYVSTGELFF
v_call: TRBV28; j_call: TRBJ1-1; cdr3_aa: CATQGAKYPEMNTEAFF
v_call: TRBV7-8; j_call: TRBJ1-1; cdr3_aa: CASSPRTALGTEAFF
v_call: TRBV19; j_call: TRBJ2-1; cdr3_aa: CASRLTRGSYNEQFF
v_call: TRBV27; j_call: TRBJ1-2; cdr3_aa: CASSFYGTNYGYTF
v_call: TRBV6-2/TRBV6-3; j_call: TRBJ2-1; cdr3_aa: CASSYSQGTSYNEQFF
v_call: TRBV9; j_call: TRBJ2-3; cdr3_aa: CASSVGTDTQYF
v_call: TRBV2; j_call: TRBJ1-1; cdr3_aa: CATQGFTTEAFF
v_call: TRBV3-1/TRBV3-2; j_call: TRBJ2-5; cdr3_aa: CASSLTGGQETQYF
v_call: TRBV20-1; j_call: TRBJ1-2; cdr3_aa: CSASQGAVGGYTF
v_call: TRBV6-5; j_call: TRBJ1-1; cdr3_aa: CASSYSYQETEAFF
v_call: TRBV10-3; j_call: TRBJ1-1; cdr3_aa: CAIRGQGRETEAFF
v_call: TRBV6-5; j_call: TRBJ2-3; cdr3_aa: CASSYSTPADTQYF
v_call: TRBV27; j_call: TRBJ1-4; cdr3_aa: CASSSLAGKGEKLFF
v_call: TRBV20-1; j_call: TRBJ2-1; cdr3_aa: CSATLVGEQFF
v_call: TRBV30; j_call: TRBJ1-1; cdr3_aa: CAWSVWTGKNEAFF
v_call: TRBV6-1; j_call: TRBJ1-1; cdr3_aa: CASSDPGKDTEAFF
v_call: TRBV28; j_call: TRBJ1-5; cdr3_aa: CASSSPQGLGQPQHF
v_call: TRBV7-9; j_call: TRBJ1-6; cdr3_aa: CASSLGQVGSPLHF
v_call: TRBV7-9; j_call: TRBJ1-2; cdr3_aa: CASSSSGTVSYGYTF
v_call: TRBV7-2; j_call: TRBJ1-5; cdr3_aa: CASRTGGNQPQHF
v_call: TRBV10-1; j_call: TRBJ2-5; cdr3_aa: CASSATTSRETQYF
v_call: TRBV7-2; j_call: TRBJ2-1; cdr3_aa: CASCRELYNEQFF
v_call: TRBV11-3; j_call: TRBJ2-3; cdr3_aa: CASSFGPTATDTQYF
v_call: TRBV6-5; j_call: TRBJ2-7; cdr3_aa: CASTRDRRHEQYF
v_call: TRBV28; j_call: TRBJ2-7; cdr3_aa: CASRGTSGAYEQYF